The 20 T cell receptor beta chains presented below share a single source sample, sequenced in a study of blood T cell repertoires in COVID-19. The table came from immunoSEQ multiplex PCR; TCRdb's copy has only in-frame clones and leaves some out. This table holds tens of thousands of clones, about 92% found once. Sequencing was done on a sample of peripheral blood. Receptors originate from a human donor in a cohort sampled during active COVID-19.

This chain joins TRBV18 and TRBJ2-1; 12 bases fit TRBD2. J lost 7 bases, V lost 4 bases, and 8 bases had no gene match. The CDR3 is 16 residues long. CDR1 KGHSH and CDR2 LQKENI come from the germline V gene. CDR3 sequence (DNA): TGTGCCAGCTCACTATGGACTAGCGGGGCTGGGAATGAGCAGTTCTTC. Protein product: CASSLWTSGAGNEQFF.

CDR3: CASSPQQGPEQFF. CDR3 DNA sequence: TGTGCCAGCTCACCGCAACAGGGTCCTGAGCAGTTCTTC. The chain is built from TRBV18 and TRBJ2-1, with TRBD1 as a possible D gene (6 bases). Germline V gives CDR1 KGHSH, CDR2 LQKENI. The CDR3 is made up of 13 amino acids. V lost 3 bases and J lost 9, with 12 bases in between.

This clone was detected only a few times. CDR3 amino acids: CASSLRGSGELFF. CDR3 sequence (DNA): TGTGCCAGCAGCTTGCGCGGTTCCGGGGAGCTGTTTTTT. The chain combines TRBV11-2 with TRBJ2-2; D not certain. Germline CDR1 is SGHAT and CDR2 is FQNNGV. V lost 3 bases and J 6 bases, leaving 8 bases between the germline ends. CDR3 length: 13 residues.

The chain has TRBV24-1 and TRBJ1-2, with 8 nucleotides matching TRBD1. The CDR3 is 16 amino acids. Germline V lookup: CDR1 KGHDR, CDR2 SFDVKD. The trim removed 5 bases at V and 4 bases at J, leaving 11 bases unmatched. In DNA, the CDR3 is TGTGCCACCAGTGGAACGAGTACAGGGGGTGGCTATGGCTACACCTTC. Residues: CATSGTSTGGGYGYTF.

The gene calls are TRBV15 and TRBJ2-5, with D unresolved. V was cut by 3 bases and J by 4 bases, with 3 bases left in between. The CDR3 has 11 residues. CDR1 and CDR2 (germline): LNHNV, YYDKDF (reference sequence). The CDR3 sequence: CATSSRETQYF. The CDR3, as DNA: TGTGCCACCAGCAGCCGAGAGACCCAGTACTTC.

CDR3 in amino acids: CASSVVSGSDNEQFF. The CDR3, as DNA: TGTGCCAGCAGCGTAGTTAGCGGGAGCGACAATGAGCAGTTCTTC. The rearrangement links TRBV9 to TRBJ2-1, with 9 bases lining up with TRBD2. This CDR3 contains 15 residues. From germline, CDR1 is SGDLS and CDR2 YYNGEE. J lost 5 bases, V lost 0 bases, and 3 bases had no gene match.

The CDR3 here is CASSYSGQQTYEQYF. The CDR3 DNA sequence: TGTGCCAGCAGTTACTCGGGGCAGCAGACCTACGAGCAGTACTTC. This chain uses TRBV6-5 with TRBJ2-7, with a possible D match to TRBD1 (5 bases). V lost 0 bases, J lost 2 bases, and 11 bases lay in between. This CDR3 has 15 amino acids. Germline CDR1 is MNHEY and CDR2 is SVGAGI.

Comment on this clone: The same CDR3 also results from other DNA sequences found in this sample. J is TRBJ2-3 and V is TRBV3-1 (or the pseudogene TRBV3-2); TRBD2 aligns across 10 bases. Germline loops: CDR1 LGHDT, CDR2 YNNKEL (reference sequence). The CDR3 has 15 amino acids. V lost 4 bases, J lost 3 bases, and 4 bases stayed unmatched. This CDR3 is CASSLLAGGTDTQYF. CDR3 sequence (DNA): TGTGCCAGCAGCCTTTTAGCGGGAGGAACAGATACGCAGTATTTT.

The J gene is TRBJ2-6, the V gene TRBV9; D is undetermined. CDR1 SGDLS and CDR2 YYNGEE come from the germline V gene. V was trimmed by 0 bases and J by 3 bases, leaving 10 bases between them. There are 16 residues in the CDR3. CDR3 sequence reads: CASSVGGLGGANVLTF. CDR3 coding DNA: TGTGCCAGCAGCGTAGGCGGCCTTGGTGGGGCCAACGTCCTGACTTTC.

The CDR3 region has the DNA TGCAGCGTTGAAGCCCCGGCTGACAAACCCTATGGCTACACCTTC. This gives the protein CSVEAPADKPYGYTF. The V gene is TRBV29-1, the J gene TRBJ1-2, with no clear D. CDR1 and CDR2 (germline): SQVTM, ANQGSEA. The V end lost 1 base, the J end lost 4 bases, and 16 bases lay between the germline ends. The CDR3 is 15 residues long.

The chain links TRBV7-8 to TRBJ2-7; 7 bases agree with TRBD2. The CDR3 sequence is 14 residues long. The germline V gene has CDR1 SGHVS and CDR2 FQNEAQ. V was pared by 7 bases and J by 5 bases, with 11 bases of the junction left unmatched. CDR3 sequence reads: CASTGAGEAHEQYF. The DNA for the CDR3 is TGTGCCAGCACCGGGGCGGGAGAAGCGCACGAGCAGTACTTC.

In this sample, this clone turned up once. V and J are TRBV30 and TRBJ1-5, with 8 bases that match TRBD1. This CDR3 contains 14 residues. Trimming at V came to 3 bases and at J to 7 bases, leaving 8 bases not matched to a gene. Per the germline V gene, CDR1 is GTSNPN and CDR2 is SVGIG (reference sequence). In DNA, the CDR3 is TGTGCCTGGAGCGCGAACCAGGGGGCCCAGCCCCAGCATTTT. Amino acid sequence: CAWSANQGAQPQHF.

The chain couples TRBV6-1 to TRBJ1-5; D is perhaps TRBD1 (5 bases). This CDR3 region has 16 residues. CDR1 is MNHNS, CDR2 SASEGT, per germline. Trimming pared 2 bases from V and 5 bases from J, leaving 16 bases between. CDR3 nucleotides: TGTGCCAGCAGTGAACGGGCAGGGCCCGATTATCAGCCCCAGCATTTT. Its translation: CASSERAGPDYQPQHF.

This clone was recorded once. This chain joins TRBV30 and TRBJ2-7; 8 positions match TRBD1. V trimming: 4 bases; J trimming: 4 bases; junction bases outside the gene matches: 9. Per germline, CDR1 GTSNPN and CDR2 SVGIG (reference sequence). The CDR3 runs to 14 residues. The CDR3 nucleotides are TGTGCCTGGAACGGACAGGGTGGATTTTACGAGCAGTACTTC. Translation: CAWNGQGGFYEQYF.

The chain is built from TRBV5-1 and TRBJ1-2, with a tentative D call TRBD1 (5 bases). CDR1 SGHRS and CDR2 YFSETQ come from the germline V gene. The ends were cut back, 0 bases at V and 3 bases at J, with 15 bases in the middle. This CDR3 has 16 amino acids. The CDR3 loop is CASSLGAAGRDYGYTF. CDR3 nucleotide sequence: TGCGCCAGCAGCTTGGGGGCGGCAGGGCGCGACTATGGCTACACCTTC.

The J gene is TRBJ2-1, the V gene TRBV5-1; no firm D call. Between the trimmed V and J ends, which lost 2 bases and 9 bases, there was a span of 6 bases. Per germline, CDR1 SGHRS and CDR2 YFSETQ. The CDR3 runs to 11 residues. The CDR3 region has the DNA TGCGCCAGCAGCTTAACGGGTGAGCAGTTCTTC. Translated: CASSLTGEQFF.

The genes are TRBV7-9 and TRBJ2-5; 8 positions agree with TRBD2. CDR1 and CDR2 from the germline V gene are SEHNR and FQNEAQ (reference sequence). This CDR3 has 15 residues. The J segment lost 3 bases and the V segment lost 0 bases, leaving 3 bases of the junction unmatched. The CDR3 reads CASSLASAGEETQYF. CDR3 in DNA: TGTGCCAGCAGCTTAGCGTCAGCGGGAGAAGAGACCCAGTACTTC.

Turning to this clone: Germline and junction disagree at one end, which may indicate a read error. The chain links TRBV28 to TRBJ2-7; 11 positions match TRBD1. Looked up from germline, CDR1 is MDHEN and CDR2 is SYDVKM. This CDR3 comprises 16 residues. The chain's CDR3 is CASSLSSSGQGAQPSF. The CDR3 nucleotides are TGTGCCAGCAGTTTAAGCTCCTCAGGACAGGGGGCGCAGCCTAGCTTC.

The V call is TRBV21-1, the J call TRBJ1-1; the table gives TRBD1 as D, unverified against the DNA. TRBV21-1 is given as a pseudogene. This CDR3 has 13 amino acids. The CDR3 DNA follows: TGTGCCAGCAGTAAGACCACAGGGAGTGAAGCTTTCTTT. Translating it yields CASSKTTGSEAFF.

CDR3 protein: CASSIPGSNQPQHF. The CDR3 region has the DNA TGTGCCAGCAGTATCCCAGGGAGCAATCAGCCCCAGCATTTT. The genes are TRBV6-5 and TRBJ1-5; a weak D match, TRBD1 (5 bases). Germline lookup yields CDR1 MNHEY and CDR2 SVGAGI. Trimming took 5 bases from V and 1 from J, leaving 9 bases between them. The CDR3 has 14 amino acids.